This TCR beta chain was found in a study of tumor and adjacent non-tumor tissue in lung cancer. Study context: The cohort had about twelve adenocarcinoma, a couple of squamous cell and 1 small cell patients. Samples averaged about 4.17 million productive TCRbeta reads each. General study results and limits: Tumor tissue had significantly higher TCR diversity than normal lung. Tumor repertoires had a smaller top 100 clone share than normal lung.

Trimming stripped 6 bases from V and 6 bases from J, with 17 bases between. Germline V gene sequence: CDR1 SQVTM, CDR2 ANQGSEA. The CDR3 is 13 residues long. Comment on this clonotype: Its antigen is undetermined.

The library came from three nested PCR rounds adapted from ARM-PCR protocols. TCRdb redid the calling of the multiplex PCR reads with MiXCR, one entry per CDR3 protein. The sample includes 120,000 or so distinct CDR3 sequences, approximately 66% of them seen just once. The template was RNA from unsorted bulk tissue. The TCR was taken from a man aged 30 to 45 with non-small cell lung cancer. V usage is TRBV29-1 and J usage is TRBJ1-2; tentative D call: TRBD1 (5 bases). The source material was lung tumor tissue. This CDR3 reads CSVWGMAVNGYTF. Written as DNA, the CDR3 is TGCAGCGTGTGGGGGATGGCTGTGAATGGCTACACCTTC.